This T cell receptor beta chain came from a study of T-cell reconstitution after alpha-beta-depleted transplantation in children. The length of the CDR3 is 15 residues. Germline values: CDR1 SEHNR, CDR2 FQNEAQ (reference sequence). Unmatched junction bases numbered 7, after V lost 2 bases and J lost 8 bases. This clonotype turned up a few times. The authors prepared the TCRbeta library with unique molecular identifiers. TCRdb itself ran the PCR reads through MiXCR, one entry per CDR3 protein. The sample has roughly 420,000 distinct CDR3 sequences, around 15% seen once. This specimen consisted of PBMCs, mostly from graft donor cells, obtained 360 days after TCRalphabeta/CD19-depleted stem cell transplant. V gene TRBV7-9 combines with J gene TRBJ2-1; TRBD2 aligns across 9 bases. The sequence was collected from a boy under two years old who had a stem cell transplant for Wiskott-Aldrich syndrome, so the T cells may come from the graft donor. The CDR3 sequence is CASSLLRGGGYEQFF. CDR3 sequence (DNA): TGTGCCAGCAGCTTACTGCGGGGGGGTGGCTATGAGCAGTTCTTC. The full variable domain, its missing parts supplied by reference TRBV7-9 and TRBJ2-1, is DTGVSQNPRHKITKRGQNVTFRCDPISEHNRLYWYRQTLGQGPEFLTYFQNEAQLEKSRLLSDRFSAERPKGSFSTLEIQRTEQGDSAMYLCASSLLRGGGYEQFFGPGTRLTVL.